This T cell receptor beta chain was sequenced in a study of Tregs in tolerant kidney transplant recipients. Germline-derived CDR1 and CDR2 are SGHRS and YFSETQ. This CDR3 has 14 amino acids. With V trimmed by 4 bases and J by 1 base, 3 bases remained unmatched. The protocol was immunoSEQ multiplex PCR, while the TCRdb copy is restricted to in-frame clones and leaves out a portion. The top ten clones hold 0.64% of a sample with about 240,000 clones, around 82% of them seen once. The chain uses TRBV5-1 and TRBJ2-5; 8 bases match TRBD1. This TCR derives from a human donor in good health. Sample: CD4+ T cells from blood. The CDR3 bases are TGCGCCAGCAGCCAGGGGGCCCCCCAAGAGACCCAGTACTTC. Amino acids: CASSQGAPQETQYF.